This T cell receptor beta chain is from a study of molecular identifiers for immune sequencing clone quantification. Looking at the study overall: In the replicates, RNA derived from around 18,000 or 91,000 naive CD8 cells was divided into five parts, and four were sequenced. The study, taken as a whole, reports: Identical TCR molecules that share a barcode could lead to an underestimation of highly expanded clone sizes.

Each library that profiled naive CD8 cells came from around 18,000 to 910,000 sorted cells with 10%, 30% or 50% RNA. Ten or more counts support this clonotype. Its matching antigen is unknown. V gave up 6 bases and J gave up 5 bases, with 16 bases separating them. The CDR3 loop spans 14 amino acids. Germline V lookup: CDR1 SGHTA, CDR2 FQGNSA. TCRdb re-called the PCR reads with MiXCR, one entry per CDR3 protein. Seen here are approximately 670,000 distinct CDR3 sequences, 20% observed once, and the top ten hold roughly 0.85%. This clonotype was obtained from a human donor in good health. Some libraries in this study had Jurkat cell RNA spiked in. This sequence joins TRBV7-2 and TRBJ2-5; maybe TRBD2 (6 bases). Sequences were obtained from naive CD8+ T cells from blood, with Jurkat cell RNA spiked in. Subset defined: FACS-sorted CD8+CD4-CCR7+CD45RA+ naive T cells. The DNA for the CDR3 is TGTGCCAGCAGATTTCCTGGGCTAGCGGAGACCCAGTACTTC. Protein sequence: CASRFPGLAETQYF.